The entry that follows covers one T cell receptor (beta chain) sequence. Its antigen is not identified. Indicated time point: patch test 1, 2 weeks after DPC sensitization. Treatment denoted: therapeutic diphenylcyclopropenone sensitization with weekly scalp DPC. Researchers sampled blood before each patch test went on. TCRdb processed the RACE reads anew with MiXCR; each CDR3 protein has one entry. Of roughly 100,000 distinct CDR3 sequences listed, approximately 9.9% are singletons. This entry comes from a study of human T cells and chemical hapten exposure. Per germline, CDR1 MDHEN and CDR2 SYDVKM. V was pared by 7 bases and J by 0 bases, with 10 bases between. The CDR3 has 14 amino acids. Study-wide findings and caveats: Sensitizing with DPC caused no change in TCRs above 1 in 1000 frequency. Expanded TCRs formed significantly more large CDR3 similarity clusters than controls. All donors were alopecia patients, so their immunity may differ from that of healthy people.

The source of this sequence is a woman aged 40 to 55 with alopecia areata. Some clones in this sample may be carry-over from other donors' samples. The chain employs TRBV28 and TRBJ1-3; D might be TRBD1 (5 bases). The starting material was whole blood, obtained in connection with sensitization to the hapten diphenylcyclopropenone (DPC). CDR3 in DNA: TGTGCCAGCACGGGGGGGAGCTCTGGAAACACCATATATTTT. Amino acids: CASTGGSSGNTIYF.